This passage covers 5 T cell receptor beta chains from one sample sequenced in a study of control samples from healthy donors and cancer patients. Libraries were prepared by immunoSEQ multiplex PCR; TCRdb keeps only in-frame clonotypes and omits some of them. Of 95,000 to 100,000 clones in the sample, 85% to 90% were seen once. The specimen sequenced was blood. These receptors were obtained from a man aged 30 to 39 in good health.

The V and J genes are TRBV18 and TRBJ2-7, with TRBD1 as a possible D gene (5 bases). The CDR3 loop spans 15 amino acids. V shed 3 bases and J shed 0 bases, with 12 bases lying between them. Germline V gene lookup returns CDR1 KGHSH and CDR2 LQKENI. The CDR3 sequence is CASSPVDSSSYEQYF. The CDR3 region has the DNA TGTGCCAGCTCACCCGTTGACAGCAGCTCCTACGAGCAGTACTTC.

The chain has TRBV27 and TRBJ2-7; the D is unclear. Germline V CDR1 and CDR2: MNHEY, SMNVEV (reference sequence). V was trimmed by 2 bases and J by 2 bases, leaving 16 bases between them. CDR3 length equals 16 residues. The DNA of the CDR3 is TGTGCCAGCAGTTTAAGTGGCCTAGTCGCCACCTACGAGCAGTACTTC. Amino acids: CASSLSGLVATYEQYF.

V usage is TRBV28 and J usage is TRBJ2-1; 10 bases are shared with TRBD2. The CDR3 loop spans 17 amino acids. Germline V gene data show CDR1 as MDHEN and CDR2 as SYDVKM. J gave up 4 bases and V 3 bases, and 9 bases lay outside the gene matches. CDR3 coding DNA: TGTGCCAGCAGTTTCCCAGCGGGGGGGTTGTATTACAATGAGCAGTTCTTC. Its protein product is CASSFPAGGLYYNEQFF. The complete variable domain, with remaining parts taken from reference TRBV28 and TRBJ2-1, reads DVKVTQSSRYLVKRTGEKVFLECVQDMDHENMFWYRQDPGLGLRLIYFSYDVKMKEKGDIPEGYSVSREKKERFSLILESASTNQTSMYLCASSFPAGGLYYNEQFFGPGTRLTVL.

The chain combines TRBV3-1 (or the pseudogene TRBV3-2) with TRBJ1-2; D ambiguous. Germline CDR1 and CDR2: LGHDT and YNNKEL (reference sequence). CDR3 size: 11 residues. The V gene lost 4 bases and the J gene lost 10 bases, with 10 bases spanning the gap. CDR3 DNA sequence: TGTGCCAGCAGCCGGCTGCATAACTACACCTTC. Protein sequence: CASSRLHNYTF.

The chain couples TRBV10-2 to TRBJ1-1; possibly TRBD1 for D (5 bases). The CDR3 is made up of 14 amino acids. The ends were cut back, 3 bases at V and 5 bases at J, with 13 bases in the middle. The V gene's germline CDR1 is WSHSY and CDR2 SAAADI. CDR3 sequence (DNA): TGCGCCAGCAGTGATCGGGGGGGGTGGACTGAAGCTTTCTTT. Amino acids: CASSDRGGWTEAFF.